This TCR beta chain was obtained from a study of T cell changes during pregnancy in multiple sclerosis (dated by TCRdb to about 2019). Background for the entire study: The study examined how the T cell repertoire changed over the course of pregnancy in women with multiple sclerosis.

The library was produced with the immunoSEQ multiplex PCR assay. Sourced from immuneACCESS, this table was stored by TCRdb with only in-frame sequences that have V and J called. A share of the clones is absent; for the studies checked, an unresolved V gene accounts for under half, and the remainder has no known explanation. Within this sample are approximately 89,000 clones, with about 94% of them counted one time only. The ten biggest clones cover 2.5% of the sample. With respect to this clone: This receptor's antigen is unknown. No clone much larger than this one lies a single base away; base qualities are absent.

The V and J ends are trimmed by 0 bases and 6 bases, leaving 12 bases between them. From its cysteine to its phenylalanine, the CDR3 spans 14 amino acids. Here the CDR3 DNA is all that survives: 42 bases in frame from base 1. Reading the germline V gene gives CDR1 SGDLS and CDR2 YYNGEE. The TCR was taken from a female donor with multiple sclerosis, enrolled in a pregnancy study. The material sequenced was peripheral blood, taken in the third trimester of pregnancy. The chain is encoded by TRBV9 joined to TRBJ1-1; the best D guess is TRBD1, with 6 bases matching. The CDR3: CASSVGGRHAEAFF. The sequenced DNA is TGTGCCAGCAGCGTAGGGGGGCGACACGCTGAAGCTTTCTTT.